This passage covers 6 T cell receptor beta chains from one sample sequenced in a study of blood T cells in healthy people across ages. Then a second PCR, running roughly 7 to 11 cycles, was carried out with a sample-barcoded 5' primer and a J-beta primer mix. TCRdb called the 5' RACE reads again in MiXCR, with one record for every CDR3 protein. The table lists hundreds of thousands of distinct CDR3 sequences, 20% to 30% of them singletons. These data were likewise used in another study, on T cells of mothers and their children.

The sequenced sample was blood. These receptors originate from a boy between 10 and 17 years old in good health.

This clonotype turned up a few times. The rearrangement links TRBV7-2 to TRBJ2-1, with 10 bases fitting TRBD2. Per the germline V gene, CDR1 is SGHTA and CDR2 is FQGNSA. With 5 bases clipped from V and 7 bases from J, the junction kept 8 bases outside the gene matches. The length of the CDR3 is 15 residues. In DNA form, the CDR3 reads TGTGCCAGCAGCGATCTAGCGGGGGTTCATAATGAGCAGTTCTTC. This gives the protein CASSDLAGVHNEQFF.

This clonotype was counted a few times. J is TRBJ2-2 and V is TRBV4-1; no definite D call. Trimming left V 4 bases short and J 7 bases short, with 10 bases between. Germline V gene sequence: CDR1 MGHRA, CDR2 YSYEKL. There are 13 residues in the CDR3. The CDR3 is CASSPRSVGELFF. CDR3 nucleotides: TGCGCCAGCAGCCCCCGGTCTGTCGGGGAGCTGTTTTTT.

This clonotype has ten or more counts. This chain connects TRBV12-3 or TRBV12-4 to TRBJ1-6, with no clear D. Trimming took off 5 bases at V and 8 bases at J, with 22 bases between the two ends. The CDR3 has 17 residues. For the CDR3, the DNA is TGTGCCAGCAGTCCCGCCGGGGTGCAGGAGCGGGATTCACCCCTCCACTTT. It yields the protein CASSPAGVQERDSPLHF.

The genes are TRBV20-1 and TRBJ2-1, with 12 nucleotides matching TRBD2. V lost 6 bases, J lost 0 bases, and 9 bases stayed unmatched. CDR3 length: 17 residues. From germline, CDR1 is DFQATT and CDR2 SNEGSKA (reference sequence). This CDR3 reads CSARLAGVLSSYNEQFF. CDR3 DNA: TGCAGTGCCAGACTAGCGGGGGTCCTAAGCTCCTACAATGAGCAGTTCTTC.

This clonotype was detected a few times. V usage is TRBV7-2 and J usage is TRBJ2-5; D possibly corresponds to TRBD2 (6 bases). The better agreement between TRBJ2-1 and the DNA end casts doubt on the J call. The CDR3 length is 13 residues. CDR1 SGHTA and CDR2 FQGNSA come from the germline V gene. The CDR3 loop reads CASSWGLRTEQFF. In nucleotides, the CDR3 is TGTGCCAGCAGCTGGGGACTCCGCACGGAGCAGTTCTTC.

This clonotype was observed a handful of times. The chain joins TRBV5-1 to TRBJ2-5; TRBD1 matches 10 bases. CDR1 and CDR2 from the germline V gene are SGHRS and YFSETQ. V was pared by 4 bases and J by 5 bases, with 5 bases of the junction left unmatched. The CDR3 covers 14 residues. The CDR3 protein is CASSRQGARETQYF. The CDR3 DNA is TGCGCCAGCAGCCGACAGGGGGCGAGGGAGACCCAGTACTTC.